The next 9 T cell receptor beta chains were all read from a single sample in a study of sequential checkpoint blockade in melanoma. The treatment was: randomized to nivolumab then ipilimumab (arm A) or the reverse (arm B). TCRdb's copy holds only in-frame clones and misses some; the assay was immunoSEQ multiplex PCR. The data hold 25,000 to 30,000 clones, with over 80% observed a single time. The sample consisted of CD8+ T cells sorted from blood (inferred from file names), taken from a patient given nivolumab and ipilimumab in sequence. These receptors all stem from a human donor with melanoma.

As for this clone: The junction shows a germline mismatch at one end, possibly a read error. The CDR3 here is CAGSYGEAYEQYF. CDR3 bases: TGTGCCGGCAGTTACGGGGAGGCCTACGAGCAGTACTTC. This chain uses TRBV6-5 with TRBJ2-7; tentatively, D is TRBD2 (6 bases). CDR1 and CDR2 (germline): MNHEY, SVGAGI. This CDR3 has 13 residues.

This chain connects TRBV28 to TRBJ2-7; unclear D gene. Germline V lookup: CDR1 MDHEN, CDR2 SYDVKM. This CDR3 spans 12 amino acids. Deletions cut 6 bases from V and 3 bases from J, with 9 bases between. In DNA form, the CDR3 reads TGTGCCAGCAGGGGCAGCAGCTACGAGCAGTACTTC. Its protein is CASRGSSYEQYF. Together with reference TRBV28 and TRBJ2-7, the CDR3 gives the full variable domain: DVKVTQSSRYLVKRTGEKVFLECVQDMDHENMFWYRQDPGLGLRLIYFSYDVKMKEKGDIPEGYSVSREKKERFSLILESASTNQTSMYLCASRGSSYEQYFGPGTRLTVT.

This clone was observed a few times. The chain combines TRBV21-1 with TRBJ1-5; the tabulated D call, TRBD1, remains unverified against the DNA. TRBV21-1 is a recognized pseudogene. The CDR3 contains 15 residues. Here the CDR3 DNA reads TGTGCCATTTCATTCCGGGACAGAATAAATCAGCCCCAGCATTTT. Amino acids: CAISFRDRINQPQHF.

The chain links TRBV7-8 to TRBJ2-5; D remains unclear. The CDR3 contains 16 residues. Germline V gene data show CDR1 as SGHVS and CDR2 as FQNEAQ. V lost 2 bases and J 2 bases, leaving 15 bases between the germline ends. The CDR3 DNA reads as TGTGCCAGCAGCTTAAGAATGGGCTTTCTACAAGAGACCCAGTACTTC. Protein sequence: CASSLRMGFLQETQYF.

V is TRBV11-2 and J is TRBJ2-7; 9 bases are a match to TRBD2. This CDR3 contains 15 residues. The trim removed 3 bases at V and 3 bases at J, leaving 6 bases unmatched. Germline V CDR1 and CDR2: SGHAT, FQNNGV. CDR3 amino acids: CASSLEWREGYEQYF. The CDR3 nucleotides are TGTGCCAGCAGCTTGGAGTGGCGGGAGGGCTACGAGCAGTACTTC.

The chain has TRBV5-1 and TRBJ2-7, with a weak D call TRBD1 (7 bases). Germline values: CDR1 SGHRS, CDR2 YFSETQ. V was cut by 0 bases and J by 4 bases, with 17 bases left in between. CDR3 size: 16 residues. DNA of the CDR3: TGCGCCAGCAGCTTGGATTTTGCGGGACAGCAGTACGAGCAGTACTTC. Its protein is CASSLDFAGQQYEQYF.

V gene TRBV7-8 combines with J gene TRBJ2-3; 8 positions match TRBD2. J lost 4 bases, V lost 5 bases, and 11 bases had no gene match. This CDR3 comprises 16 residues. Germline-derived CDR1 and CDR2 are SGHVS and FQNEAQ. CDR3 loop: CASSISSGLRADTQYF. Here the CDR3 DNA reads TGTGCCAGCAGCATCTCTAGCGGGCTACGTGCAGATACGCAGTATTTT.

The chain carries TRBV27 and TRBJ1-1, with TRBD1 matching 9 bases. CDR3 length: 14 amino acids. V trimming: 5 bases; J trimming: 5 bases; junction bases outside the gene matches: 6. CDR1 is MNHEY, CDR2 SMNVEV, per germline (reference sequence). CDR3 in DNA: TGTGCCAGCAGTCAAACAGGGGGCGGGACTGAAGCTTTCTTT. It yields the protein CASSQTGGGTEAFF.

This rearrangement joins TRBV14 to TRBJ2-7, with TRBD2 matching 10 bases. Unmatched junction bases numbered 10, after V lost 7 bases and J lost 4 bases. The CDR3 totals 15 residues. Germline-derived CDR1 and CDR2 are SGHDN and FVKESK. The CDR3 DNA is TGTGCCAGCAACTCACTAGCGGGAAAAGAGTACGAGCAGTACTTC. Translated, it gives CASNSLAGKEYEQYF.